The 14 T cell receptor beta chains presented below share a single source sample, sequenced in a study of T cells in Graves' hyperthyroidism and ophthalmopathy. The source material, RNA transcripts, was used to amplify TCR beta CDR3 regions. During a first-round RT-PCR of the TCR CDR3, the HTBI primer set was used. One entry per CDR3 protein, called by TCRdb with MiXCR from the multiplex PCR reads. The sample contains nearly 600,000 distinct CDR3 sequences, more than 13% of which appear only once. The specimen was blood. The receptors derive from a woman in her late teens or twenties with Graves' ophthalmopathy.

The chain's CDR3 is CASSVTGTGSRNTEAFF. CDR3 coding DNA: TGTGCCAGCAGTGTTACCGGGACAGGGAGTAGGAACACTGAAGCTTTCTTT. The V call is TRBV28, the J call TRBJ1-1; 9 nucleotides align to TRBD1. The CDR3 extends over 17 amino acids. V dropped 5 bases and J dropped 1; count of bases not matched to a gene: 11. Germline-derived CDR1 and CDR2 are MDHEN and SYDVKM.

At least ten counts were recorded for this clonotype. The chain joins TRBV20-1 to TRBJ2-5; TRBD2 matches at 10 bases. In germline, CDR1 is DFQATT, CDR2 SNEGSKA (reference sequence). With 3 bases clipped from V and 2 bases from J, the junction kept 6 bases outside the gene matches. CDR3 length: 15 amino acids. DNA of the CDR3: TGCAGTGCTAGTCAGCGGGAGGGGGGGCAAGAGACCCAGTACTTC. Translation: CSASQREGGQETQYF.

This clonotype was observed many times. The chain combines TRBV2 with TRBJ2-5; maybe TRBD1 (7 bases). V was pared by 3 bases and J by 2 bases, with 19 bases between. CDR3 length: 17 amino acids. The germline V gene has CDR1 SNHLY and CDR2 FYNNEI. The DNA of the CDR3 is TGTGCCAGCAGTGAGGGCTCCTCGACAGGGACTCAAGAGACCCAGTACTTC. This codes for CASSEGSSTGTQETQYF.

This clonotype was counted at least ten times. The chain links TRBV20-1 to TRBJ1-1; 7 bases line up with TRBD1. V gave up 6 bases and J gave up 1 base; unmatched junction bases: 8. CDR1 DFQATT and CDR2 SNEGSKA come from the germline V gene (reference sequence). CDR3 length: 14 amino acids. This chain's CDR3 is CSAATGRENTEAFF. The CDR3 coding sequence is TGCAGTGCCGCGACAGGGAGGGAGAACACTGAAGCTTTCTTT.

This clonotype was found many times. The rearrangement uses TRBV2 and TRBJ2-1; tentative D call: TRBD2 (5 bases). V gave up 6 bases and J gave up 3 bases, with 9 bases separating them. There are 13 residues in the CDR3. Germline CDR1 SNHLY, CDR2 FYNNEI. Written as DNA, the CDR3 is TGTGCCAGCAGGACCAGCGGCTACAATGAGCAGTTCTTC. Protein sequence: CASRTSGYNEQFF.

The table lists this clonotype with many counts. The V call is TRBV28, the J call TRBJ2-5; D is unclear. Trimming took 5 bases from V and 7 from J, leaving 14 bases between them. From germline, CDR1 is MDHEN and CDR2 SYDVKM. The CDR3 runs 13 residues. CDR3 region: CASSLLIDGTQYF. The CDR3, as DNA: TGTGCCAGCAGTCTCTTGATAGACGGGACCCAGTACTTC.

This clonotype was seen ten or more times. The V gene is TRBV3-1, the J gene TRBJ2-2, with D perhaps matching TRBD2 (6 bases). CDR3 length equals 15 residues. V shed 0 bases and J shed 5 bases, with 10 bases lying between them. CDR1 LGHDT and CDR2 YNNKEL come from the germline V gene (reference sequence). The CDR3, as DNA: TGTGCCAGCAGCCAAGAGAGACTAGGGACCGGGGAGCTGTTTTTT. It is translated as CASSQERLGTGELFF.

This clonotype has ten or more counts. This rearrangement joins TRBV6-1 to TRBJ2-5, with D unclear. Trimming cost V 5 bases and J 0 bases, with 25 bases left between them. The CDR3 is 19 residues long. Germline loops: CDR1 MNHNS, CDR2 SASEGT. This chain's CDR3 is CASSYSENQRLGYQETQYF. The CDR3 region has the DNA TGTGCCAGCAGTTATTCAGAAAACCAGCGCTTGGGGTACCAAGAGACCCAGTACTTC.

With respect to this clonotype: A junction boundary mismatches the germline segment, possibly from a read error. The V and J genes are TRBV18 and TRBJ2-3; D call uncertain. Germline V gene sequence: CDR1 KGHSH, CDR2 LQKENI. The CDR3 runs 13 residues. CDR3 coding DNA: TGTGCCAGCCCACCACCGAGCACAGATACGCAGTATTTT. Translation gives CASPPPSTDTQYF.

The chain's CDR3 is CASSYSGTSGRDTQYF. In DNA form, the CDR3 reads TGTGCCAGCAGTTACTCCGGGACTAGCGGGAGGGACACCCAGTACTTC. This rearrangement joins TRBV6-5 to TRBJ2-5, with TRBD2 matching over 16 bases. Unmatched junction bases numbered 3, after V lost 0 bases and J lost 8 bases. Per the germline V gene, CDR1 is MNHEY and CDR2 is SVGAGI. This CDR3 comprises 16 residues.

This clonotype was seen a few times. The gene calls are TRBV24-1 and TRBJ2-1; 8 nucleotides align to TRBD1. The CDR3 consists of 15 residues. Germline V gene data show CDR1 as KGHDR and CDR2 as SFDVKD. The junction had 9 bases not matched to a gene; V was cut back by 3 bases and J by 9 bases. The CDR3 spells CATSDPGQGLGEQFF. The CDR3 DNA is TGTGCCACCAGTGATCCCGGACAGGGATTAGGTGAGCAGTTCTTC.

This clonotype was seen at least ten times. The J gene is TRBJ2-7, the V gene TRBV6-2 or TRBV6-3; D might be TRBD2 (5 bases). CDR1 and CDR2 (germline): MNHEY, SVGEGT. This CDR3 is 13 amino acids long. V was shortened by 8 bases and J by 0 bases, with 11 bases between the two germline ends. The CDR3 nucleotides read TGTGCCAGCCAGCGAGGGCCCTCCTACGAGCAGTACTTC. It codes for CASQRGPSYEQYF.

In this sample, this clonotype turned up a few times. The chain combines TRBV6-2 or TRBV6-3 with TRBJ2-3, with 12 bases matching TRBD2. The junction had 5 bases not matched to a gene; V was cut back by 2 bases and J by 5 bases. This CDR3 has 16 residues. The germline CDR1 and CDR2 sequences are MNHEY and SVGEGT. CDR3 amino acids: CASSYKSSGREDTQYF. CDR3 nucleotide sequence: TGTGCCAGCAGTTACAAGTCTAGCGGGAGGGAAGATACGCAGTATTTT.

About this clonotype: A read error is possible here, since a much larger clone lies one base away. The V gene is TRBV20-1, the J gene TRBJ2-5; D perhaps matches TRBD1 (6 bases). CDR1 is DFQATT and CDR2 is SNEGSKA in the germline V gene (reference sequence). The V end was cut by 8 bases, the J end by 9 bases, with 19 bases between. The CDR3 has 12 residues. The CDR3 region has the DNA TGCAGTTCTCAGTGGGGGCCGGAGGCCCAGTACTTC. Translated: CSSQWGPEAQYF.